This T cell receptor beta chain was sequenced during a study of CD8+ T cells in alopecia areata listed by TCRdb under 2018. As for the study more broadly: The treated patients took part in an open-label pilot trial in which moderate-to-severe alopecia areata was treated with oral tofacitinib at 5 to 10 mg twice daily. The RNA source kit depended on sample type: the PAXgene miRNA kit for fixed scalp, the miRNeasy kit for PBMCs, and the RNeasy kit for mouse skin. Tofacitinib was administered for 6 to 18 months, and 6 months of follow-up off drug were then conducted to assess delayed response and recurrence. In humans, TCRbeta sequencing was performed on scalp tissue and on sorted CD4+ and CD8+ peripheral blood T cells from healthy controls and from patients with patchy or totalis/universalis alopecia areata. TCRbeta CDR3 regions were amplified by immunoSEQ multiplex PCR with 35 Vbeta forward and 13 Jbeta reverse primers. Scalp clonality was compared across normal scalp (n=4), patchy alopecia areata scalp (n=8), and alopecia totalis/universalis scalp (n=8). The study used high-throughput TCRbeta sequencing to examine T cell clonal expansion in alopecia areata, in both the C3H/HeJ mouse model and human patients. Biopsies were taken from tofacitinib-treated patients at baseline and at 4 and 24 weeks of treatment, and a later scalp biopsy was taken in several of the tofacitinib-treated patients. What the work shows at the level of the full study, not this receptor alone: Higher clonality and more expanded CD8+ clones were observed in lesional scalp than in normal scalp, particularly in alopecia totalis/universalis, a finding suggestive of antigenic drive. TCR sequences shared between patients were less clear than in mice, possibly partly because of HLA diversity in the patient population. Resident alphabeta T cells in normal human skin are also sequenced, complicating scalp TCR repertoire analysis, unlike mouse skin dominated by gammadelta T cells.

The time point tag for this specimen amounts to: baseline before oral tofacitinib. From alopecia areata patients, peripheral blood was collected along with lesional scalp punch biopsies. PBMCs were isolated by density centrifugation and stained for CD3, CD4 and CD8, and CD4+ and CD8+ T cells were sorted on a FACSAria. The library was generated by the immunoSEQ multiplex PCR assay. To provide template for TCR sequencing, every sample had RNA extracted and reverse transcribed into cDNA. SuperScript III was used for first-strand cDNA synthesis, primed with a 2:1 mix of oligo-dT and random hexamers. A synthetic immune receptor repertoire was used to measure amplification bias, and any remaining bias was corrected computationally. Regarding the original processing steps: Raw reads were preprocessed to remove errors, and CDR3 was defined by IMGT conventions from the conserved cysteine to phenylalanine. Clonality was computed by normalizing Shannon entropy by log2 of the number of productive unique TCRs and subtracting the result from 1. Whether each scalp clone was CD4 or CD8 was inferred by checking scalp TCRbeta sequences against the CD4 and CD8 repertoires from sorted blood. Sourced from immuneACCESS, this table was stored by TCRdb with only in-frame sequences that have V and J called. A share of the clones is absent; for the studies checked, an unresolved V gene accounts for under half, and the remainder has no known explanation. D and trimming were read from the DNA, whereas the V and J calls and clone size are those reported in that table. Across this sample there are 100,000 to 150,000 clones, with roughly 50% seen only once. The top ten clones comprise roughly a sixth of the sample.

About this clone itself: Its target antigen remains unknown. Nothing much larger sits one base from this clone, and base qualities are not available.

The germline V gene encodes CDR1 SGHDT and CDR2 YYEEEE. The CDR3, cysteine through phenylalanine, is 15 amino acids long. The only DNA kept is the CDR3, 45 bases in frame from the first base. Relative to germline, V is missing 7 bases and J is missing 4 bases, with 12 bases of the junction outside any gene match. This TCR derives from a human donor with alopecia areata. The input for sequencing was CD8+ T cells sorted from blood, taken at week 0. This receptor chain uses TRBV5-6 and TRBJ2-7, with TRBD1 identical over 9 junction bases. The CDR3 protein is CASLSTGQGLYEQYF. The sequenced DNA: TGTGCCAGCTTGTCGACGGGACAGGGTTTATACGAGCAGTACTTC. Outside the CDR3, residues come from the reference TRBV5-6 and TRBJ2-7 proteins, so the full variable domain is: DAGVTQSPTHLIKTRGQQVTLRCSPKSGHDTVSWYQQALGQGPQFIFQYYEEEERQRGNFPDRFSGHQFPNYSSELNVNALLLGDSALYLCASLSTGQGLYEQYFGPGTRLTVT.